Listed here are 22 T cell receptor beta chains from one sample, sequenced in a study of T cells in women clearing cervical HPV infection. The data were produced by immunoSEQ multiplex PCR, yet TCRdb's version contains in-frame clones alone and is incomplete. The specimen's table records about 40,000 clones. Sequenced material: blood buffy coat. The receptors shown here come from a woman between 18 and 70 years old with a cervical HPV16 infection that either progressed to CIN3+ or cleared (not recorded which).

Points on this clone: Read data end 3 residues before the CDR3 end; the end is taken from the germline J gene. The rearrangement uses TRBV30 and TRBJ1-3, with D perhaps TRBD1 (5 bases). V was clipped by 4 bases and J by 4 bases, with 17 bases between them. Germline-derived CDR1 and CDR2 are GTSNPN and SVGIG (reference sequence). The CDR3 is 15 amino acids. The CDR3 spells CAWIHFAGSGNTIYF. CDR3 bases read: TGTGCCTGGATACACTTTGCAGGGAGCGGAAACACC. Full variable domain (rest looked up from reference TRBV30 and TRBJ1-3): SQTIHQWPATLVQPVGSPLSLECTVEGTSNPNLYWYRQAAGRGLQLLFYSVGIGQISSEVPQNLSASRPQDRQFILSSKKLLLSDSGFYLCAWIHFAGSGNTIYFGEGSWLTVV.

Turning to this clone: From the germline J gene comes the end of the CDR3, since the read stops 3 residues before it. The rearrangement links TRBV6-2 or TRBV6-3 to TRBJ1-2, with TRBD1 matching 7 bases. The V gene's germline CDR1 is MNHEY and CDR2 SVGEGT. The junction had 4 bases not matched to a gene; V was cut back by 2 bases and J by 4 bases. This CDR3 region has 14 residues. Incomplete CDR3 DNA: TGTGCCAGCAGTTACGTGACAGGGTCCTATGGC. Protein product: CASSYVTGSYG. The full CDR3 protein is CASSYVTGSYGYTF.

With respect to this clone: The read terminates 3 residues before the CDR3 end, so the remaining end is supplied by the germline J gene. The J gene is TRBJ1-4, the V gene TRBV19, with 8 bases aligning to TRBD1. Germline V lookup: CDR1 LNHDA, CDR2 SQIVND (reference sequence). V gave up 9 bases and J gave up 8 bases; unmatched junction bases: 5. This CDR3 is 12 amino acids long. The sequenced CDR3 bases are TGTGCCAGCCTAGACAGGGGAGAAAAA. Its protein product is CASLDRGEK. The whole CDR3 sequence is CASLDRGEKLFF.

Comment on this clone: The read finishes 3 residues shy of the CDR3 end, and the germline J gene is used to complete it. V gene TRBV5-4 combines with J gene TRBJ2-5; no firm D call. The CDR3 spans 12 residues. Germline CDR1 SGHNT, CDR2 YYREEE (reference sequence). The V gene lost 3 bases and the J gene lost 5 bases, with 8 bases spanning the gap. The sequenced part of the CDR3 DNA is TGTGCCAGCAGCTGGGCCACGGAGACC. This gives the protein CASSWATET. The complete CDR3 sequence is CASSWATETQYF.

Regarding this clone: The missing CDR3 end, 3 residues past where the read stops, is filled in from the germline J gene. The chain employs TRBV7-8 and TRBJ2-3, with TRBD1 matching over 10 bases. V was clipped by 5 bases and J by 4 bases; unmatched bases: 6. Germline V gene data show CDR1 as SGHVS and CDR2 as FQNEAQ. The length of the CDR3 is 15 residues. The CDR3 spells CASSARDRGADTQYF. The covered CDR3 bases are TGTGCCAGCAGCGCCCGGGACAGGGGAGCAGATACG.

The CDR3 here is CSARDRGSGRAYGELFF. The DNA read from the CDR3 is TGCAGTGCTAGAGACAGGGGTAGCGGGAGGGCGTACGGGGAG. This chain links TRBV20-1 with TRBJ2-2; 11 bases are shared with TRBD2. The CDR3 end falls 3 residues outside the read, so it is completed with the germline J gene. The germline CDR1 and CDR2 sequences are DFQATT and SNEGSKA (reference sequence). There are 17 residues in the CDR3. The junction had 10 bases not matched to a gene; V was cut back by 0 bases and J by 7 bases.

As regards this clone: With the read ending 3 residues before the CDR3 end, the germline J gene is used to fill in that end. The chain carries TRBV11-3 and TRBJ1-6; tentatively, D is TRBD1 (6 bases). The CDR3 is 15 residues long. V was clipped by 5 bases and J by 7 bases, with 15 bases between them. Germline CDR1 reads SGHNT; CDR2 reads YENEEA. Partial CDR3 DNA: TGTGCCAGCAGCCCCCGGGACACCGAGAATTCACCC. Translated: CASSPRDTENSP. In full, the CDR3 is CASSPRDTENSPLHF.

Turning to this clone: The sequence runs out 3 residues before the end of the CDR3; the remainder is reconstructed from the germline J gene. V and J are TRBV19 and TRBJ2-1, with 8 bases fitting TRBD2. Per the germline V gene, CDR1 is LNHDA and CDR2 is SQIVND (reference sequence). V lost 1 base to trimming and J lost 3 bases; unmatched junction nucleotides: 2. The CDR3 extends over 15 amino acids. Incomplete CDR3 DNA: TGTGCCAGTAGTATAGCGGGGGGGGACTACAATGAG. Its translation is CASSIAGGDYNE. The whole CDR3 protein reads CASSIAGGDYNEQFF.

About this clone: With the read ending 3 residues before the CDR3 end, the germline J gene is used to fill in that end. The chain recombines TRBV7-3 with TRBJ2-4; 7 bases are a match to TRBD2. Germline assignment: CDR1 SGHTA and CDR2 FQGTGA. CDR3 length: 17 amino acids. CDR3 DNA, as far as it was read: TGTGCCAGCAGCTTAACGTCATACTACGGGACTAACTATGGT. Residues: CASSLTSYYGTNYG. The whole CDR3 is CASSLTSYYGTNYGQYF.

In the case of this clone: The read gets to within 3 residues of the CDR3 end, and the germline J gene fills in the rest. The genes are TRBV7-8 and TRBJ2-7; TRBD2 agrees at 7 bases. The CDR3 runs to 14 residues. The V gene end was trimmed by 2 bases and the J gene end by 2 bases; junction bases not matched to a gene: 3. The germline CDR1 and CDR2 sequences are SGHVS and FQNEAQ. The CDR3 loop reads CASSLYAGAYEQYF. Incomplete CDR3 DNA: TGTGCCAGCAGCTTATATGCGGGAGCCTACGAG.

About this clone: The CDR3 goes on 3 residues after the read ends, and that part is filled in from the germline J gene. The chain links TRBV7-2 to TRBJ1-1, with 9 nucleotides matching TRBD1. CDR1 SGHTA and CDR2 FQGNSA come from the germline V gene. The CDR3 extends over 15 amino acids. The trim removed 0 bases at V and 4 bases at J, leaving 3 bases unmatched. The CDR3 sequence: CASSLAGQGITEAFF. CDR3 bases read: TGTGCCAGCAGCTTAGCTGGACAGGGGATCACTGAA.

As to this clone: The read finishes 3 residues shy of the CDR3 end, and the germline J gene is used to complete it. The chain uses TRBV2 and TRBJ2-3, with 8 bases that match TRBD2. This CDR3 has 16 amino acids. Germline CDR1 SNHLY, CDR2 FYNNEI. CDR3 in amino acids: CASSVSSGSGRETQYF. The DNA read from the CDR3 is TGTGCCAGCAGTGTCTCGAGCGGGAGCGGTAGGGAGACG.

The CDR3 DNA, read in part, is TGTGCCAGTAGTGTGACAGGGGTCCCTAATGAAAAG. This encodes CASSVTGVPNEK. The whole CDR3 sequence reads CASSVTGVPNEKLFF. V usage is TRBV19 and J usage is TRBJ2-2, with TRBD1 matching 8 bases. With the read ending 3 residues before the CDR3 end, the germline J gene is used to fill in that end. Germline CDR1 reads LNHDA; CDR2 reads SQIVND (reference sequence). The CDR3 has 15 residues.

Notes on this clone: The read ends 3 residues early relative to the CDR3; the germline J gene fills the gap. The J gene is TRBJ2-1, the V gene TRBV19, with 11 bases that match TRBD1. Germline CDR1 is LNHDA and CDR2 is SQIVND (reference sequence). The CDR3 is made up of 16 amino acids. The V gene end was trimmed by 7 bases and the J gene end by 8 bases; junction bases not matched to a gene: 13. The CDR3 bases that were read are TGTGCCAGTATCCCTCTTGGGGGACAGGGGGGGGATGAG. Encoded protein: CASIPLGGQGGDE. The CDR3, in full, reads CASIPLGGQGGDEQFF.

Worth noting for this clone: The read ends 3 residues before the CDR3 terminus; that terminus is restored from the germline J gene. The chain is built from TRBV6-1 and TRBJ1-4; 9 bases are shared with TRBD1. Germline-derived CDR1 and CDR2 are MNHNS and SASEGT. CDR3 length: 16 residues. V lost 2 bases to trimming and J lost 2 bases; unmatched junction nucleotides: 3. The sequenced CDR3 bases are TGTGCCAGCAGTGAATCAACAGGGGGCACTAATGAAAAA. It specifies CASSESTGGTNEK. The full CDR3 protein is CASSESTGGTNEKLFF.

As for this clone: Coverage ceases 3 residues before the CDR3 finishes, and the germline J gene fills in the end. J is TRBJ1-2 and V is TRBV19; possibly TRBD1 for D (5 bases). The CDR3 is 19 residues long. The V gene's germline CDR1 is LNHDA and CDR2 SQIVND (reference sequence). The CDR3 DNA, read in part, is TGTGCCAGTAGTCCCGGACTAGCGGGAGACGGAAGGGACTACAATGAC. Residues: CASSPGLAGDGRDYND. The full CDR3 reads CASSPGLAGDGRDYNDYTF. The variable domain in full, completed from reference TRBV19 and TRBJ1-2, reads DGGITQSPKYLFRKEGQNVTLSCEQNLNHDAMYWYRQDPGQGLRLIYYSQIVNDFQKGDIAEGYSVSREKKESFPLTVTSAQKNPTAFYLCASSPGLAGDGRDYNDYTFGSGTRLTVV.

CDR3 bases read: TGTGCCAGCTCACCAGTCGACAGGGCAAAAGGC. It yields the protein CASSPVDRAKG. The whole CDR3 reads CASSPVDRAKGYTF. J is TRBJ1-2 and V is TRBV18; 7 positions match TRBD1. The read halts 3 residues ahead of the CDR3 end, with the missing end drawn from the germline J gene. CDR1 and CDR2 from the germline V gene are KGHSH and LQKENI. The CDR3 has 14 residues.

CDR3 bases read: TGTGCCAGCAGCCTGACACCTTCTAACTATGGC. Amino acids: CASSLTPSNYG. The entire CDR3 protein reads CASSLTPSNYGYTF. The gene calls are TRBV7-9 and TRBJ1-2; no clear D. The read halts 3 residues ahead of the CDR3 end, with the missing end drawn from the germline J gene. V lost 5 bases and J 0 bases, leaving 10 bases between the germline ends. Germline V gene data show CDR1 as SEHNR and CDR2 as FQNEAQ (reference sequence). The CDR3 extends over 14 amino acids.

Concerning this clone: The read finishes 3 residues shy of the CDR3 end, and the germline J gene is used to complete it. J is TRBJ2-3 and V is TRBV5-1, with 7 bases fitting TRBD1. The CDR3 runs 12 residues. J gave up 6 bases and V 4 bases, and 2 bases lay outside the gene matches. Looked up from germline, CDR1 is SGHRS and CDR2 is YFSETQ. The CDR3 loop is CASSQQGDTQYF. The CDR3 DNA, read in part, is TGCGCCAGCAGCCAACAGGGGGATACG.

CDR3 bases read: TGTGCCACCCTTCCTTCGGAGGGTATGAACACTGAA. Translating it yields CATLPSEGMNTE. The whole CDR3 sequence is CATLPSEGMNTEAFF. The chain employs TRBV28 and TRBJ1-1; D call uncertain. The read falls 3 residues short of the CDR3 end, and the missing part is taken from the germline J gene. CDR1 and CDR2 (germline): MDHEN, SYDVKM. The length of the CDR3 is 15 residues. V was pared by 10 bases and J by 0 bases, with 18 bases between.

A remark on this clone: The CDR3 end lies 3 residues beyond the end of the read and is filled in from the germline J gene. J is TRBJ1-5 and V is TRBV20-1; 7 positions match TRBD1. The junction had 10 bases not matched to a gene; V was cut back by 5 bases and J by 0 bases. Germline CDR1 reads DFQATT; CDR2 reads SNEGSKA (reference sequence). The CDR3 runs 16 residues. This CDR3 reads CSAAPMGQSSNQPQHF. CDR3 DNA (partial): TGCAGTGCTGCCCCGATGGGACAGTCTAGCAATCAGCCC.

A word on this clone: The read finishes 3 residues shy of the CDR3 end, and the germline J gene is used to complete it. This sequence joins TRBV20-1 and TRBJ2-5, with D possibly TRBD1 on 5 matching bases. Per the germline V gene, CDR1 is DFQATT and CDR2 is SNEGSKA (reference sequence). The V and J ends lost 3 bases and 5 bases respectively, with 13 bases between them. This CDR3 has 13 residues. CDR3 bases read: TGCAGTGCTAGGAAAGGGGCCGGTGAGACC. This gives the protein CSARKGAGET. The whole CDR3 region reads CSARKGAGETQYF.